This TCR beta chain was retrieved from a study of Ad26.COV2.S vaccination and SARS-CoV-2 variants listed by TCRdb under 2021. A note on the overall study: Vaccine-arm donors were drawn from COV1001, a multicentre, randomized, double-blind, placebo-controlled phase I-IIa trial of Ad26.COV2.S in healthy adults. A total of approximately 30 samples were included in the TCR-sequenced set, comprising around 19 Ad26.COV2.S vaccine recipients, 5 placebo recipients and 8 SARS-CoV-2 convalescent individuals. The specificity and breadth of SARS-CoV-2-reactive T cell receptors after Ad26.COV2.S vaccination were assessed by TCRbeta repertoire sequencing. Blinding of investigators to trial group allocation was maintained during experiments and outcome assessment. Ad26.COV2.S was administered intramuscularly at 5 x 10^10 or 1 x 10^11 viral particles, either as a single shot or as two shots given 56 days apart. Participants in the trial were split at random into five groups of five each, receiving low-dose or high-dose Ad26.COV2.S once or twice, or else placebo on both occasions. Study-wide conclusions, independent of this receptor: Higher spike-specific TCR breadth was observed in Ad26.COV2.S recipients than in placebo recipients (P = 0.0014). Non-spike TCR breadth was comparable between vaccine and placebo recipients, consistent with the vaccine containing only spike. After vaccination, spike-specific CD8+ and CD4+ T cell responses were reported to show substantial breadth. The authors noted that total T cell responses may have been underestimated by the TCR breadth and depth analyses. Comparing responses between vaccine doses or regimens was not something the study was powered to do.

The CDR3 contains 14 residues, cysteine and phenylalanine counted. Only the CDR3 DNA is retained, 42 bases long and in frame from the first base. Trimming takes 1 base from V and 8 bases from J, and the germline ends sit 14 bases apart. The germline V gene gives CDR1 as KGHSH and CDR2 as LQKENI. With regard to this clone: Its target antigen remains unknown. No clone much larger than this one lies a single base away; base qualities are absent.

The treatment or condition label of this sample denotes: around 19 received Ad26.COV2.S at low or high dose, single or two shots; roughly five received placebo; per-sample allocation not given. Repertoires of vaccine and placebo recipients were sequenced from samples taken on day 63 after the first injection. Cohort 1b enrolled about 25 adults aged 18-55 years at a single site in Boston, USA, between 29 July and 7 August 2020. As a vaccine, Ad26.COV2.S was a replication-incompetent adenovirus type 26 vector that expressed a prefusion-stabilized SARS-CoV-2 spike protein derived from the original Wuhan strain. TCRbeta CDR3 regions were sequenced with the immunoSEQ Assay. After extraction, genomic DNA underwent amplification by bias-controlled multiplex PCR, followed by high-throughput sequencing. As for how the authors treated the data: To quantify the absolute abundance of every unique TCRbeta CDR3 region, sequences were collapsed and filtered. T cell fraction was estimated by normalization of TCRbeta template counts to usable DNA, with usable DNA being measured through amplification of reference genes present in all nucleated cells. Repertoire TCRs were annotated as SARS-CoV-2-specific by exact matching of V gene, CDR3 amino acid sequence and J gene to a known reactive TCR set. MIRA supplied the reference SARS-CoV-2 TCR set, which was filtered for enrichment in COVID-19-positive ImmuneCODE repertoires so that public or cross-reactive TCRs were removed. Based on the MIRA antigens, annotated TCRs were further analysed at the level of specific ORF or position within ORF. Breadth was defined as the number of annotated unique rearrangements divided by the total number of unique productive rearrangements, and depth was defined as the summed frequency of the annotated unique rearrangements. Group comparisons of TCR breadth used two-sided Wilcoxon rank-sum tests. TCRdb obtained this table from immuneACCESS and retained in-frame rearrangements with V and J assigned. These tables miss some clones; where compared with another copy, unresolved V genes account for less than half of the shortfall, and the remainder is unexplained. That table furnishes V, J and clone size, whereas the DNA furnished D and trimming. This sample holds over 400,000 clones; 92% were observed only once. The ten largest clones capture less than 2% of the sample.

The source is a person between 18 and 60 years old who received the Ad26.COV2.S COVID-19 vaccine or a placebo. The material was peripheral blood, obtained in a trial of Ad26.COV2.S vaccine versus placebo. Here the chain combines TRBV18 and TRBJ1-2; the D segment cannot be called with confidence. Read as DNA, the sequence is TGTGCCAGCTCACCACTTTCTTTAATGGGAGGCTACACCTTC. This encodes CASSPLSLMGGYTF.